This T cell receptor beta chain was observed in a study of T cell responses to AZD1222 COVID-19 vaccine (dated by TCRdb to the early 2020s). With regard to the full study: Because spike-specific TCR depth and breadth did not differ between the two schedules, AZD1222 recipients who got a second dose at roughly 4 weeks were pooled with those who got a second dose at roughly 12 weeks. TCR sequencing covered more than 230 trial participants: 207 given two doses of AZD1222 and around 25 given two doses of MenACWY control vaccine. Trial participants were enrolled by age into 18-55, 56-69 and 70-plus year subgroups, with approximately 150, 30 and 60 TCR-sequenced participants respectively.

The CDR3 regions of human TCRbeta chains were subjected to immunosequencing. The authors' pipeline ran thus. Repertoire TCRs were matched against a reference library of SARS-CoV-2-specific TCRs generated with the MIRA antigen-specificity platform. Breadth was defined as the fraction of unique TCRs that were SARS-CoV-2-associated. Depth was defined as the fraction of total T cells that were SARS-CoV-2-associated. Each spike-specific TCR was assigned to its reactive spike region and to a CD4 or CD8 class using the MIRA data. Log10-transformed breadth and depth values were compared by one-way ANOVA with Sidak's multiple comparisons tests. The table comes from immuneACCESS by way of TCRdb, which keeps in-frame sequences with V and J called. Part of the clones is missing from these tables; in studies checked, under half for an unresolved V gene and the rest for unknown reasons. From that table come the V and J calls and clone size; the DNA was used to work out D and trimming. The sample table shows around 100,000 clones, and over 85% are seen once. The ten top clones hold roughly 2% of the sample.

Concerning this clone itself: Its binding antigen is unknown. The input lacks base qualities; no much larger clone sits a single base away.

The sample's time point label is to be understood as: baseline before first vaccination. Samples from vaccinated people were obtained from the UK trials COV001 and COV002, which included a single-blind randomized controlled phase 2/3 trial of AZD1222 (ChAdOx1 nCoV-19) in healthy adults. Trial participant PBMC samples were collected at day 0 and day 28 after the second dose for TCRbeta chain sequencing. Trimming takes 3 bases from V and 0 bases from J, and the germline ends sit 6 bases apart. From the cysteine through the phenylalanine, the CDR3 covers 13 amino acids. Only the CDR3 part of the read is kept: 39 bases, read in frame from the first base. Sequences MNHEY (CDR1) and SMNVEV (CDR2) are obtained from the germline V gene (reference sequence). Study-level results and caveats: The 56-69-year group was small, and its depth increase did not reach significance, likely because of low power. The vaccine-associated CD4 TCRs covered the entire spike protein, and the dominant responses fell in regions 160-218 and 743-854. Reportedly, almost half of the unique spike-specific TCRs recognized epitopes lying outside the regions that are mutated in the B.1.351 and B.1.1.7 variants. Because no samples from the day 14 peak response were available, repertoires could be characterized only after the peak T cell response. Only five to seven AZD1222 recipients were SARS-CoV-2 seropositive at baseline, limiting conclusions about previously exposed vaccinees. Spike-specific TCR breadth and depth rose significantly after two AZD1222 doses compared with day 0 and with MenACWY recipients. Participants were mostly white British, with more females than males. The authors suggested clonal diversity may have been underestimated.

The chain is assembled from TRBV27 and TRBJ2-7; perhaps TRBD1 is the D gene, with 5 bases matching. Here the sequenced sample was peripheral blood, taken on day 0 of AZD1222 vaccination. The TCR sequence derives from an adult in good health. CDR3 region: CASSFDSSYEQYF. The DNA sequence reads TGTGCCAGCAGTTTCGACAGCTCCTACGAGCAGTACTTC.